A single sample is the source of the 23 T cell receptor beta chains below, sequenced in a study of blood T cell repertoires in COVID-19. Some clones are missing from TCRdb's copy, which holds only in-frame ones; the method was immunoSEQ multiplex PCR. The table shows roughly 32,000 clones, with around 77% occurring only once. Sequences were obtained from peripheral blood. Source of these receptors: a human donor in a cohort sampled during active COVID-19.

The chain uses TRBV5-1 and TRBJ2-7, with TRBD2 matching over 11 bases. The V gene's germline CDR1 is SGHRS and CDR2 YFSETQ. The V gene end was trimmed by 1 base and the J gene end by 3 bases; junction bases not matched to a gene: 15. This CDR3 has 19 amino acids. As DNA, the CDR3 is TGCGCCAGCAGCTTGAGGGTGACTAGCGGGATATTTGTCTTCTACGAGCAGTACTTC. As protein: CASSLRVTSGIFVFYEQYF.

The CDR3 bases are TGTGCCAGCAGGGGAACAGCACTCGGAGGGACCCAGTACTTC. It translates to CASRGTALGGTQYF. The chain is built from TRBV6-5 and TRBJ2-5, with D possibly being TRBD2 (5 bases). Germline V lookup: CDR1 MNHEY, CDR2 SVGAGI. V was clipped by 6 bases and J by 7 bases, with 18 bases between them. The CDR3 consists of 14 residues.

CDR3 sequence reads: CASSLGVLREVGNEQFF. The CDR3 nucleotides read TGTGCCAGCAGCTTAGGAGTCTTGCGGGAGGTGGGGAATGAGCAGTTCTTC. V gene TRBV7-9 combines with J gene TRBJ2-1; the match to TRBD2 covers 8 bases. Germline CDR1 reads SEHNR; CDR2 reads FQNEAQ (reference sequence). CDR3 length: 17 amino acids. The ends lost 1 base at V and 7 bases at J; junction bases unmatched: 12.

CDR3 sequence (DNA): TGTGCCAGCAGTTTTGACAGGGCCCAACGAGAAGCTTTCTTT. Protein: CASSFDRAQREAFF. J is TRBJ1-1 and V is TRBV5-6; 7 nucleotides line up with TRBD1. The V and J ends lost 5 bases and 8 bases, in that order; junction bases with no gene match: 12. This CDR3 has 14 residues. Germline CDR1 and CDR2: SGHDT and YYEEEE. The full variable domain, with the rest looked up from reference TRBV5-6 and TRBJ1-1, is DAGVTQSPTHLIKTRGQQVTLRCSPKSGHDTVSWYQQALGQGPQFIFQYYEEEERQRGNFPDRFSGHQFPNYSSELNVNALLLGDSALYLCASSFDRAQREAFFGQGTRLTVV.

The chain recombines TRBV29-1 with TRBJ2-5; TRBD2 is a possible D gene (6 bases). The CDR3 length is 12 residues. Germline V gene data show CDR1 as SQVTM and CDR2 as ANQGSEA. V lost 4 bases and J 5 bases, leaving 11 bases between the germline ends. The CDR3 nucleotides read TGCAGCGTTGTCTTTGGAGGGGAGACCCAGTACTTC. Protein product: CSVVFGGETQYF. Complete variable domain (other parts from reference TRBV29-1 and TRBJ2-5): SAVISQKPSRDICQRGTSLTIQCQVDSQVTMMFWYRQQPGQSLTLIATANQGSEATYESGFVIDKFPISRPNLTFSTLTVSNMSPEDSSIYLCSVVFGGETQYFGPGTRLLVL.

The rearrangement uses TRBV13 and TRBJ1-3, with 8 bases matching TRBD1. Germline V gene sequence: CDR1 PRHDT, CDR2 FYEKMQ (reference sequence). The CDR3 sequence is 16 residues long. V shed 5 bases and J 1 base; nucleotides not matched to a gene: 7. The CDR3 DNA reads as TGTGCCAGCAGCACGCGACAGGGGAGATCTGGAAACACCATATATTTT. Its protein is CASSTRQGRSGNTIYF. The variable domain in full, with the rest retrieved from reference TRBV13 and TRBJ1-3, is AAGVIQSPRHLIKEKRETATLKCYPIPRHDTVYWYQQGPGQDPQFLISFYEKMQSDKGSIPDRFSAQQFSDYHSELNMSSLELGDSALYFCASSTRQGRSGNTIYFGEGSWLTVV.

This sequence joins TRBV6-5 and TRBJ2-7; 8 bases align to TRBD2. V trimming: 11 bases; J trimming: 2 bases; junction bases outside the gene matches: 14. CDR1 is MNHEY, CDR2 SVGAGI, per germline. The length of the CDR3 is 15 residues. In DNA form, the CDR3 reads TGTGCCTGCCTCCCCGGGACTAGAGCGACCTACGAGCAGTACTTC. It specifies CACLPGTRATYEQYF.

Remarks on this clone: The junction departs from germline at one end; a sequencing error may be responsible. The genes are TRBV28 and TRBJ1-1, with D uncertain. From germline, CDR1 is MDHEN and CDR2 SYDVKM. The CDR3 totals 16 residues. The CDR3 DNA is TGCTGCGAATCCGGCGGGTCGGGCCGAATGAACACTGAAGCTTTCTTT. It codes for CCESGGSGRMNTEAFF.

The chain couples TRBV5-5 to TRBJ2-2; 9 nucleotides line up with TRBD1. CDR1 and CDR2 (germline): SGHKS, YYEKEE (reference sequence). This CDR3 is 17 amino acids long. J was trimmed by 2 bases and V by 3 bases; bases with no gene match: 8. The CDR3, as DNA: TGTGCCAGCAGCTGGAGAGCGGGACAGGGAAACACCGGGGAGCTGTTTTTT. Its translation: CASSWRAGQGNTGELFF.

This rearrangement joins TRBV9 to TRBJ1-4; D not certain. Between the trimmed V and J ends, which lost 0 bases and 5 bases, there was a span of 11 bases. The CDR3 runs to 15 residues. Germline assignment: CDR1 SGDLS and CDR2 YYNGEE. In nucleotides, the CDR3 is TGTGCCAGCAGCGTAGATCCGCGGGGAAATGAAAAACTGTTTTTT. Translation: CASSVDPRGNEKLFF.

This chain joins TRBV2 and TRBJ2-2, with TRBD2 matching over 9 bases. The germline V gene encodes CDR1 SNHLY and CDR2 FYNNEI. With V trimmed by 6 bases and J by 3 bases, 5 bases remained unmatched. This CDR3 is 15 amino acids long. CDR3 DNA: TGTGCCAGCAGAACTGAGCGGGGGGACACCGGGGAGCTGTTTTTT. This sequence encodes CASRTERGDTGELFF.

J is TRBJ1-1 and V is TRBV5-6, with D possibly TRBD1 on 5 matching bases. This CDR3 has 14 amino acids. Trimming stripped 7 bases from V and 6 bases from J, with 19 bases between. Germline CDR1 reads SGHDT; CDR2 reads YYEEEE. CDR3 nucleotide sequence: TGTGCCAGCGCTACCGGGACTCAAAGGTCTGAAGCTTTCTTT. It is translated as CASATGTQRSEAFF.

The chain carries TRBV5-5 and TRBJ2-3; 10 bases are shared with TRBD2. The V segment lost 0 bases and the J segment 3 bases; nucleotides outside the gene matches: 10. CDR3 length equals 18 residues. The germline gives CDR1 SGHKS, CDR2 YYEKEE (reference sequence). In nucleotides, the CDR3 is TGTGCCAGCAGCTTGGCCGGGGCTAGCGGGGGAGGTACAGATACGCAGTATTTT. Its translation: CASSLAGASGGGTDTQYF.

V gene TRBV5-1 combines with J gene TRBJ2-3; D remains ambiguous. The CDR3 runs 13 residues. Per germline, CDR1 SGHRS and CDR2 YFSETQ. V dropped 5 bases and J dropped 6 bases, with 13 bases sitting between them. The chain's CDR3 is CASSSQSGDTQYF. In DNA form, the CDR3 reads TGCGCCAGCAGTTCCCAGTCCGGGGATACGCAGTATTTT. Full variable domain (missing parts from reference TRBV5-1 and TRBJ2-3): KAGVTQTPRYLIKTRGQQVTLSCSPISGHRSVSWYQQTPGQGLQFLFEYFSETQRNKGNFPGRFSGRQFSNSRSEMNVSTLELGDSALYLCASSSQSGDTQYFGPGTRLTVL.

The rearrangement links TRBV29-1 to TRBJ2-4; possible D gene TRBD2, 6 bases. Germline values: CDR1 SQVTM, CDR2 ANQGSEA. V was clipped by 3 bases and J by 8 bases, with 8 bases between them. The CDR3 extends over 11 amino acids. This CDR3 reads CSVERGDIQYF. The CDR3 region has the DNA TGCAGCGTTGAGCGGGGAGACATTCAGTACTTC.

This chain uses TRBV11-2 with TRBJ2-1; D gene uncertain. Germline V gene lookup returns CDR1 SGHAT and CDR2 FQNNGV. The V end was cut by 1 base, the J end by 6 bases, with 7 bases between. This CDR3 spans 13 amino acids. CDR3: CASSLVRSNEQFF. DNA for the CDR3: TGTGCCAGCAGCTTAGTAAGGAGCAATGAGCAGTTCTTC. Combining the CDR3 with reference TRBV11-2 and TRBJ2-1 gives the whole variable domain EAGVAQSPRYKIIEKRQSVAFWCNPISGHATLYWYQQILGQGPKLLIQFQNNGVVDDSQLPKDRFSAERLKGVDSTLKIQPAKLEDSAVYLCASSLVRSNEQFFGPGTRLTVL.

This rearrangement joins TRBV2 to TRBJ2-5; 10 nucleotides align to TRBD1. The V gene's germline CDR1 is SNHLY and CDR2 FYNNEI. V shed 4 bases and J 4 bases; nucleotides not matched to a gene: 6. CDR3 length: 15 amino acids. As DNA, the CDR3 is TGTGCCAGCAGTGTGGACAGGGGGAACGGAGAGACCCAGTACTTC. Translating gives CASSVDRGNGETQYF.

CDR3 sequence reads: CSVETHDNEKLFF. The CDR3 DNA reads as TGCAGCGTCGAGACACACGATAATGAAAAACTGTTTTTT. The J gene is TRBJ1-4, the V gene TRBV29-1; D unclear. With 6 bases removed from V and 4 bases from J, the gap between germline ends came to 12 bases. The V gene's germline CDR1 is SQVTM and CDR2 ANQGSEA. The CDR3 loop spans 13 amino acids. Together with reference TRBV29-1 and TRBJ1-4, the CDR3 gives the full variable domain: SAVISQKPSRDICQRGTSLTIQCQVDSQVTMMFWYRQQPGQSLTLIATANQGSEATYESGFVIDKFPISRPNLTFSTLTVSNMSPEDSSIYLCSVETHDNEKLFFGSGTQLSVL.

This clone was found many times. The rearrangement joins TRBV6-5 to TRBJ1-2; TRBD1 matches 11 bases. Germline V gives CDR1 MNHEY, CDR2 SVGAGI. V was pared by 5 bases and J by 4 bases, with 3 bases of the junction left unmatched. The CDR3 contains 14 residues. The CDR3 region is CASSRTGGLYGYTF. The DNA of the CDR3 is TGTGCCAGCAGTAGGACAGGGGGCCTCTATGGCTACACCTTC.

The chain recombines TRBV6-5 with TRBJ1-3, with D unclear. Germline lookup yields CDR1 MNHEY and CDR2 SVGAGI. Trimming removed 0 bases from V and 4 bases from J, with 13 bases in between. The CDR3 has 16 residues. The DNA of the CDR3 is TGTGCCAGCAGTTACTCGGCCTCTCCCCCCGGAAACACCATATATTTT. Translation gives CASSYSASPPGNTIYF.

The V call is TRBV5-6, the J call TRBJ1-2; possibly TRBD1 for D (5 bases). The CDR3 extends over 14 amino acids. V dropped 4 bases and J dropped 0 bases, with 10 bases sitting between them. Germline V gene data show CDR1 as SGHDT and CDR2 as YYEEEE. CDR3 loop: CASSQLGANYGYTF. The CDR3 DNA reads TGTGCCAGCAGCCAGCTAGGGGCTAACTATGGCTACACCTTC.

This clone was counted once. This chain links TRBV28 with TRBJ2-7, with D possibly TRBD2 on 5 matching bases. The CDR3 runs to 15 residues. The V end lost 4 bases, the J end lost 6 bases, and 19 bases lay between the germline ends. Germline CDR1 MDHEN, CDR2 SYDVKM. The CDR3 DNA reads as TGTGCCAGCAGTTCCCTTTGGGAGAATGTCGGCGAGCAGTACTTC. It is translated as CASSSLWENVGEQYF.

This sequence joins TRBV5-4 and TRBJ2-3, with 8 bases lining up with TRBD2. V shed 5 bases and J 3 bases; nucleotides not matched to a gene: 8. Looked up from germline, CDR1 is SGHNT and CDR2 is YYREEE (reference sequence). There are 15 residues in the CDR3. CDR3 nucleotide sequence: TGTGCCAGCAGTTCAGCGGGGGATGGAACAGATACGCAGTATTTT. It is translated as CASSSAGDGTDTQYF.